This record concerns one TCR beta chain sequence. cDNA came from roughly 0.47 to 1 ug RNA primed by random hexamers. One entry per CDR3 protein results from TCRdb running MiXCR on the immunoSEQ multiplex PCR reads. In the table there are approximately 150,000 distinct CDR3 sequences, about 94% of which are singletons. This entry belongs to a study of CD8 T cells in Susac syndrome. In the study overall: Sequenced Susac syndrome patients included over 5 with active disease and 8 or 9 who were in remission.

Trimming cost V 0 bases and J 5 bases, with 7 bases left between them. The CDR3 is 13 residues long. Germline lookup yields CDR1 MNHEY and CDR2 SMNVEV (reference sequence). Sequencing was carried out using CD4+ T cells from PBMCs. The chain joins TRBV27 to TRBJ1-1; maybe TRBD1 (5 bases). This clonotype was obtained from a human donor with Susac syndrome. CDR3 in DNA: TGTGCCAGCAGTTTATCTCAGGGAACTGAAGCTTTCTTT. It yields the protein CASSLSQGTEAFF.